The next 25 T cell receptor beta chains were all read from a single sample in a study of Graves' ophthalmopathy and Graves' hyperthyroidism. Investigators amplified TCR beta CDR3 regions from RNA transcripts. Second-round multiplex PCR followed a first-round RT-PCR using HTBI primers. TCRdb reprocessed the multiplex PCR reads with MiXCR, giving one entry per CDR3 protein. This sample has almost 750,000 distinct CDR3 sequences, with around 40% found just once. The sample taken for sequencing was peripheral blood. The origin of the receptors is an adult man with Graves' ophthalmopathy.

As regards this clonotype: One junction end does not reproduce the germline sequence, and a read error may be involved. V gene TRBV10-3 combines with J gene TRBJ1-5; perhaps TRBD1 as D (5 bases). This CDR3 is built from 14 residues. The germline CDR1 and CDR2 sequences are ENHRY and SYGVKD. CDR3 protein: CASSDRGLGQPQHF. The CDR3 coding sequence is TGTGCCAGCAGTGATAGGGGTTTGGGTCAGCCCCAGCATTTT.

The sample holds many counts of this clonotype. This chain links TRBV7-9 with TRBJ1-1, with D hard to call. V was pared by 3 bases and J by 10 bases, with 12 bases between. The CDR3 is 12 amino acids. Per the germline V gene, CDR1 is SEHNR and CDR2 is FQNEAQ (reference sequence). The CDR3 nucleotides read TGTGCCAGCAGCTTGATTACGCGAGGAGCTTTCTTT. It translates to CASSLITRGAFF.

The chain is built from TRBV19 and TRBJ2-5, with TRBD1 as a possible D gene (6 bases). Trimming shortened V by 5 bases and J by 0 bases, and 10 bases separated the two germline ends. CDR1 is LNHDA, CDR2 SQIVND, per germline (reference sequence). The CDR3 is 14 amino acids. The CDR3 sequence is CASSYGTNQETQYF. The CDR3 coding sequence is TGTGCCAGTAGTTATGGGACAAACCAAGAGACCCAGTACTTC.

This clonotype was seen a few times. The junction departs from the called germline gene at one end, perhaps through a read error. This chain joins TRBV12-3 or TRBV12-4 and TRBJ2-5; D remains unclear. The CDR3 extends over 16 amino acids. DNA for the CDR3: TGTGCCAGCAGCTTAGCTTTGGGCCGGCCGCAAGAGACCCAGTACTTC. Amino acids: CASSLALGRPQETQYF.

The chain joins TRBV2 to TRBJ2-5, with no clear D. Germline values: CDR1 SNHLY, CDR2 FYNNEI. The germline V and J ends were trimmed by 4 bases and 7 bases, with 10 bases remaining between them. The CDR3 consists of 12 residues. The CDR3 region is CASSAPRGTQYF. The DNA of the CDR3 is TGTGCCAGCAGTGCCCCCAGAGGGACCCAGTACTTC.

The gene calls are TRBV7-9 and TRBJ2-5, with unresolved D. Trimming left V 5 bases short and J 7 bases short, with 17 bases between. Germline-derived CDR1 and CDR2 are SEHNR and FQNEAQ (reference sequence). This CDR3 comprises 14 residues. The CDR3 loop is CASSLGPPEATQYF. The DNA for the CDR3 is TGTGCCAGCAGCCTTGGACCACCCGAGGCGACCCAGTACTTC.

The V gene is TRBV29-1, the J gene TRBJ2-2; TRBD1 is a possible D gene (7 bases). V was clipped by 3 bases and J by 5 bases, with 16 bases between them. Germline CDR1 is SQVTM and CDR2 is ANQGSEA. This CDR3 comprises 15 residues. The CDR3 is CSVELEGARTGELFF. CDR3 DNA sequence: TGCAGCGTTGAGTTGGAGGGGGCGCGTACCGGGGAGCTGTTTTTT.

CDR3 residues: CSLGGLGESYTF. CDR3 sequence (DNA): TGCAGCTTAGGCGGGCTTGGGGAGAGCTACACCTTC. V usage is TRBV29-1 and J usage is TRBJ1-2; D ambiguous. V lost 8 bases and J 9 bases, leaving 19 bases between the germline ends. Germline V gives CDR1 SQVTM, CDR2 ANQGSEA. The CDR3 has 12 amino acids.

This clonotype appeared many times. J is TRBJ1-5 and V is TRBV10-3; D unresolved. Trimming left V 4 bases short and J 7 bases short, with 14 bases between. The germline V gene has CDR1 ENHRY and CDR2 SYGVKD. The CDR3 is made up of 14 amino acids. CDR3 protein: CAISGGKQGQPQHF. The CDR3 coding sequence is TGTGCCATCAGTGGGGGAAAACAAGGACAGCCCCAGCATTTT.

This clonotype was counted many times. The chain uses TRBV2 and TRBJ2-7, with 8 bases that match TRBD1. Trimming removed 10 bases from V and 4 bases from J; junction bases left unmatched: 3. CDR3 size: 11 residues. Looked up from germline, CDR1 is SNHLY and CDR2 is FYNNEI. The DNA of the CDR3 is TGTGCCACCGACAGGGGATACGAGCAGTACTTC. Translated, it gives CATDRGYEQYF. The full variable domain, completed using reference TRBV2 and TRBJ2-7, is EPEVTQTPSHQVTQMGQEVILRCVPISNHLYFYWYRQILGQKVEFLVSFYNNEISEKSEIFDDQFSVERPDGSNFTLKIRSTKLEDSAMYFCATDRGYEQYFGPGTRLTVT.

CDR3 nucleotides: TGTGCCAGCAGCGTAGCTGGGACACTCGCCTATAATTCACCCCTCCACTTT. It translates to CASSVAGTLAYNSPLHF. This chain links TRBV9 with TRBJ1-6, with a possible D match to TRBD1 (6 bases). Trimming cost V 0 bases and J 2 bases, with 12 bases left between them. CDR3 size: 17 residues. The germline CDR1 and CDR2 sequences are SGDLS and YYNGEE.

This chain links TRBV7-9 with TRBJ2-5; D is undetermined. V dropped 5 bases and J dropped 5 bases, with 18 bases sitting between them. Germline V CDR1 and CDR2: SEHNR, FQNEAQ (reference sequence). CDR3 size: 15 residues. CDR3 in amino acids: CASSQASLGWETQYF. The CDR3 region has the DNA TGTGCCAGCAGCCAAGCCTCTCTCGGATGGGAGACCCAGTACTTC.

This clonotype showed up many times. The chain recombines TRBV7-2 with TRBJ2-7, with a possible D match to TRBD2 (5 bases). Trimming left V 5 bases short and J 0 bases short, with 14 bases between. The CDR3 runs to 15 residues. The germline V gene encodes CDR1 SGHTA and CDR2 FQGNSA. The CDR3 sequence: CASSLTGNPSYEQYF. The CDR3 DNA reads TGTGCCAGCAGCCTGACCGGGAATCCCTCCTACGAGCAGTACTTC.

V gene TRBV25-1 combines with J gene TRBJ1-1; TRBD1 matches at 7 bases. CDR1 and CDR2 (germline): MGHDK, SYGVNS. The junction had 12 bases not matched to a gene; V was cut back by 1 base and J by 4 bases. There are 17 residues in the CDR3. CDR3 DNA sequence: TGTGCCAGCAGTGAATCTCCCCTACAGGGGAAGGGCACTGAAGCTTTCTTT. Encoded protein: CASSESPLQGKGTEAFF.

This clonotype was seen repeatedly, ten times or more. CDR3 loop: CASSLGPTDIHRFAGELFF. The DNA for the CDR3 is TGTGCCAGCAGCTTAGGACCGACTGATATTCACCGGTTTGCCGGGGAGCTGTTTTTT. The chain is built from TRBV7-6 and TRBJ2-2; no firm D call. With 1 base removed from V and 6 bases from J, the gap between germline ends came to 24 bases. Germline V gene data show CDR1 as SGHVS and CDR2 as FNYEAQ. The CDR3 is made up of 19 amino acids. Full variable domain (outside the CDR3, taken from reference TRBV7-6 and TRBJ2-2): GAGVSQSPRYKVTKRGQDVALRCDPISGHVSLYWYRQALGQGPEFLTYFNYEAQQDKSGLPNDRFSAERPEGSISTLTIQRTEQRDSAMYRCASSLGPTDIHRFAGELFFGEGSRLTVL.

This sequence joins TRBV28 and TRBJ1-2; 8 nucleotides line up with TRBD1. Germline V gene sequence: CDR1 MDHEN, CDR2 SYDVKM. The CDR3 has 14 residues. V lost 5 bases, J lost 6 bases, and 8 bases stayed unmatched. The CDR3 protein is CASSTLGQGDGYTF. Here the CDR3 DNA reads TGTGCCAGCAGTACCTTAGGACAGGGTGATGGCTACACCTTC.

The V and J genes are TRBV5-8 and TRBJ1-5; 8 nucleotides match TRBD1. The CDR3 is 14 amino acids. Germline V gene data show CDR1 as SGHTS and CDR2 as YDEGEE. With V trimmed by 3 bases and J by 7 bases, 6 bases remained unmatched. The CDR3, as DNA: TGTGCCAGCAGCTCGACAGGGGCAAACCAGCCCCAGCATTTT. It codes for CASSSTGANQPQHF.

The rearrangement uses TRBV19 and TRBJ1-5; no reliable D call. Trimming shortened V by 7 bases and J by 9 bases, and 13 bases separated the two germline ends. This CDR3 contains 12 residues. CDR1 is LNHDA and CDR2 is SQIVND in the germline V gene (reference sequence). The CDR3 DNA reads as TGTGCCAGTAAGGAACTGGGTCGGCCCCAGCATTTT. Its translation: CASKELGRPQHF.

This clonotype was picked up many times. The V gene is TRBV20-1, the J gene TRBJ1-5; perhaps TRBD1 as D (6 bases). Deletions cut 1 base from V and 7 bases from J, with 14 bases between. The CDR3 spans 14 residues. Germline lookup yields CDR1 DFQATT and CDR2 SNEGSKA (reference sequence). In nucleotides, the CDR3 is TGCAGTGCTAGAGCCACCCACGGGGGCCAGCCCCAGCATTTT. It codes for CSARATHGGQPQHF.

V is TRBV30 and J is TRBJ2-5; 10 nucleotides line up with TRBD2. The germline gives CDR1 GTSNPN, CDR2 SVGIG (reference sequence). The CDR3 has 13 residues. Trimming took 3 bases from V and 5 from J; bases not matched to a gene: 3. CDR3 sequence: CAWRLAGRETQYF. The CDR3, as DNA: TGTGCCTGGAGACTAGCGGGGCGCGAGACCCAGTACTTC.

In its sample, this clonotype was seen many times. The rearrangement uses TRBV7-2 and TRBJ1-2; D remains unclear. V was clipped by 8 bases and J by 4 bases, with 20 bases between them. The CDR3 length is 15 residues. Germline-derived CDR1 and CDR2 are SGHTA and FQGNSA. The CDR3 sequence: CASGEMYRPSYGYTF. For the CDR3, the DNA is TGTGCCAGCGGAGAAATGTACAGACCCTCCTATGGCTACACCTTC. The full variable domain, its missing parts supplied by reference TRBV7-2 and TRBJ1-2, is GAGVSQSPSNKVTEKGKDVELRCDPISGHTALYWYRQSLGQGLEFLIYFQGNSAPDKSGLPSDRFSAERTGGSVSTLTIQRTQQEDSAVYLCASGEMYRPSYGYTFGSGTRLTVV.

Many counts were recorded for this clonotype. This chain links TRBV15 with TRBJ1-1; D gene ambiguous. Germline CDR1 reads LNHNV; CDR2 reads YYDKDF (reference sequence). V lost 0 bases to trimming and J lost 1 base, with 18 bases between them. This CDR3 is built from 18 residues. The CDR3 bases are TGTGCCACCAGCAGAGATAATTTGGGTGCAGGAGAGAACACTGAAGCTTTCTTT. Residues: CATSRDNLGAGENTEAFF.

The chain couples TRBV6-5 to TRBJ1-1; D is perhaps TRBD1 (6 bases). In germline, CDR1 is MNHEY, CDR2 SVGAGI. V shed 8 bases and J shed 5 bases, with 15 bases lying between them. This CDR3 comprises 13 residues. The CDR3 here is CASCPTQGTEAFF. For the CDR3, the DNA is TGTGCCAGCTGCCCGACTCAGGGGACTGAAGCTTTCTTT.

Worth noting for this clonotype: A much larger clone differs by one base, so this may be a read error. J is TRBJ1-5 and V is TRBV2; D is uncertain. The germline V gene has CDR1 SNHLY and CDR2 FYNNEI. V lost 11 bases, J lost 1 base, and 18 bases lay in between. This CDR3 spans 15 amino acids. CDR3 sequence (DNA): TGTGCCGCCCGGGGAGGTAGAGAGAGCAATCAGCCCCAGCATTTT. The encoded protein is CAARGGRESNQPQHF.

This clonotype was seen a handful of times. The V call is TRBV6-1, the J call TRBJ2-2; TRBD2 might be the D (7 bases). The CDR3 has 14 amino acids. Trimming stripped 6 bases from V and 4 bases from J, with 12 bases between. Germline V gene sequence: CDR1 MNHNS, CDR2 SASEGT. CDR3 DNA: TGTGCCAGCAGGAGTGGGGGGGCCACCGGGGAGCTGTTTTTT. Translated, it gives CASRSGGATGELFF.